This T cell receptor beta chain appears in the sequencing data of a study of T cell responses to AZD1222 COVID-19 vaccine. Across the study: Investigators merged groups given second doses at roughly 4 or roughly 12 weeks. Whole-study results and caveats: Reportedly, nearly half of unique spike TCRs recognized epitopes outside B.1.351/B.1.1.7 mutations. All repertoire sampling was performed exclusively after the peak T cell response. Spike-specific TCR breadth and depth grew following two AZD1222 doses.

Germline CDR1 is SGHRS and CDR2 is YFSETQ. V was clipped by 7 bases and J by 2 bases, with 9 bases between them. This CDR3 has 13 amino acids. As to this clone: Its cognate antigen is unknown.

Sequenced by immunoSEQ multiplex PCR; TCRdb stores in-frame clones only, minus some. The sample has 200,000 to 300,000 clones, over 85% seen once. The V gene is TRBV5-1, the J gene TRBJ2-2; the D gene is possibly TRBD1 (6 bases). This TCR was sampled from an adult in good health. This material consisted of peripheral blood, taken on day 0 of AZD1222 vaccination. The CDR3 reads CASRTENTGELFF. CDR3 coding DNA: TGCGCCAGCCGGACAGAAAACACCGGGGAGCTGTTTTTT.